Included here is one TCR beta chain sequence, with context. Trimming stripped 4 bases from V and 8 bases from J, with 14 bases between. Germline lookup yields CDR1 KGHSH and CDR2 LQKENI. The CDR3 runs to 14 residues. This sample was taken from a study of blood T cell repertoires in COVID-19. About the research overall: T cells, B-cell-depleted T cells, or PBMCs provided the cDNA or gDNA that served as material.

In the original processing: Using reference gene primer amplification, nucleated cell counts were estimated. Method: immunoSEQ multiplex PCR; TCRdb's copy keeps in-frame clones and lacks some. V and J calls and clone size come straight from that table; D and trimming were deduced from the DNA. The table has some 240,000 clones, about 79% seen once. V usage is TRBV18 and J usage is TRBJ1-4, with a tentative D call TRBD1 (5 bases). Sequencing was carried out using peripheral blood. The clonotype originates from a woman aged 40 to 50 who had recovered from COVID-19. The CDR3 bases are TGTGCCAGCTCACGACAGACCAACGAGGAAAAACTGTTTTTT. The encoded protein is CASSRQTNEEKLFF.